These 9 T cell receptor beta chains were all obtained from the same sample, sequenced in a study of blood T cell repertoires in COVID-19. Some clones are missing from TCRdb's copy, which holds only in-frame ones; the method was immunoSEQ multiplex PCR. This repertoire shows about 230,000 clones, around 89% found once; its top ten account for less than 3%. Sequencing was performed on peripheral blood. The receptors stem from a man aged 30 to 45 with COVID-19, enrolled during active disease.

This rearrangement joins TRBV28 to TRBJ1-3; 9 bases are shared with TRBD1. The germline V gene has CDR1 MDHEN and CDR2 SYDVKM. The length of the CDR3 is 16 residues. V lost 5 bases and J lost 2; bases outside the gene matches: 7. As DNA, the CDR3 is TGTGCCAGCAGTCCCGGGGACAGGGCGGCTGGAAACACCATATATTTT. It yields the protein CASSPGDRAAGNTIYF.

The rearrangement links TRBV19 to TRBJ1-1; D uncertain. The germline CDR1 and CDR2 sequences are LNHDA and SQIVND (reference sequence). With 3 bases removed from V and 5 bases from J, the gap between germline ends came to 19 bases. The length of the CDR3 is 16 residues. CDR3: CASSMFIGLKATEAFF. The CDR3 nucleotides are TGTGCCAGTAGTATGTTTATCGGACTCAAGGCGACTGAAGCTTTCTTT. The variable domain in full, with the rest retrieved from reference TRBV19 and TRBJ1-1, is DGGITQSPKYLFRKEGQNVTLSCEQNLNHDAMYWYRQDPGQGLRLIYYSQIVNDFQKGDIAEGYSVSREKKESFPLTVTSAQKNPTAFYLCASSMFIGLKATEAFFGQGTRLTVV.

This chain joins TRBV27 and TRBJ2-3; TRBD2 matches at 13 bases. Trimming cost V 6 bases and J 6 bases; bases outside gene matches: 6. This CDR3 is 15 amino acids long. CDR1 and CDR2 from the germline V gene are MNHEY and SMNVEV (reference sequence). CDR3 loop: CASSPGLAGVDTQYF. The CDR3 region has the DNA TGTGCCAGCAGCCCTGGACTAGCGGGAGTCGATACGCAGTATTTT.

The gene calls are TRBV30 and TRBJ1-5, with D possibly TRBD1 on 5 matching bases. Germline lookup yields CDR1 GTSNPN and CDR2 SVGIG (reference sequence). V was pared by 4 bases and J by 6 bases, with 13 bases between. The CDR3 sequence is 13 residues long. The CDR3 coding sequence is TGTGCCTGGAACCTCGTCGGGGGTCAGCCCCAGCATTTT. The encoded protein is CAWNLVGGQPQHF. Drawing the rest from reference TRBV30 and TRBJ1-5, the complete variable domain is SQTIHQWPATLVQPVGSPLSLECTVEGTSNPNLYWYRQAAGRGLQLLFYSVGIGQISSEVPQNLSASRPQDRQFILSSKKLLLSDSGFYLCAWNLVGGQPQHFGDGTRLSIL.

The V call is TRBV7-2, the J call TRBJ2-7; 9 bases align to TRBD1. CDR3 length: 15 residues. CDR1 is SGHTA and CDR2 is FQGNSA in the germline V gene. The trim removed 5 bases at V and 3 bases at J, leaving 8 bases unmatched. The CDR3 sequence: CASSLAGTGIYEQYF. CDR3 bases: TGTGCCAGCAGCCTCGCCGGGACAGGGATCTACGAGCAGTACTTC.

This rearrangement joins TRBV6-5 to TRBJ1-2, with D uncertain. The CDR3 is 13 amino acids. V was clipped by 2 bases and J by 4 bases, with 8 bases between them. Germline V gene lookup returns CDR1 MNHEY and CDR2 SVGAGI. CDR3 region: CASSYVAGYGYTF. CDR3 DNA sequence: TGTGCCAGCAGTTACGTCGCAGGCTATGGCTACACCTTC.

This chain links TRBV11-2 with TRBJ2-7; 7 bases line up with TRBD1. Trimming at V came to 1 base and at J to 2 bases, leaving 2 bases not matched to a gene. Germline V gene data show CDR1 as SGHAT and CDR2 as FQNNGV. The CDR3 is 14 amino acids. The CDR3 DNA is TGTGCCAGCAGCTTAGGGACAGGTCCCTACGAGCAGTACTTC. It encodes CASSLGTGPYEQYF.

The gene calls are TRBV19 and TRBJ2-1, with a possible D match to TRBD2 (6 bases). The CDR3 has 14 residues. With 6 bases removed from V and 4 bases from J, the gap between germline ends came to 13 bases. Germline V gene lookup returns CDR1 LNHDA and CDR2 SQIVND (reference sequence). The CDR3 reads CASSTSGTYNEQFF. DNA for the CDR3: TGTGCCAGTAGCACATCCGGGACTTACAATGAGCAGTTCTTC.

The chain is built from TRBV19 and TRBJ1-2, with TRBD1 as a possible D gene (6 bases). The V gene's germline CDR1 is LNHDA and CDR2 SQIVND (reference sequence). V was trimmed by 1 base and J by 5 bases, leaving 8 bases between them. The CDR3 runs 13 residues. In nucleotides, the CDR3 is TGTGCCAGTAGTATAGCGCAGGGGTATGGCTACACCTTC. Encoded protein: CASSIAQGYGYTF.